These 14 T cell receptor beta chains originate from one sample sequenced in a study of robustness of blood B and T cell sequencing. TCR beta repertoires were quantified from mRNA rather than genomic DNA. cDNA was made with a 5' template-switch oligo adding a universal priming site. Every cDNA molecule received a random 12-nucleotide UMI from the template-switch oligo. In TCRdb, the PCR reads were re-called with MiXCR into one record per CDR3 protein. The profile shows approximately 3,200 distinct CDR3 sequences, approximately 53% of them singletons. Sequenced: peripheral blood. Receptor source: a human donor in good health.

This clonotype turned up a few times. At one end, the junction sequence differs from germline, possibly due to a read error. The chain couples TRBV27 to TRBJ1-3; 8 bases are shared with TRBD1. CDR3 length: 14 residues. CDR1 is MNHEY and CDR2 is SMNVEV in the germline V gene (reference sequence). The CDR3 here is CTSSGRDRGNTIYF. Here the CDR3 DNA reads TGCACCAGCAGTGGCCGGGACAGGGGAAACACCATATATTTT.

This clonotype appeared a few times. The chain employs TRBV7-6 and TRBJ2-1; perhaps TRBD1 as D (6 bases). V was shortened by 0 bases and J by 5 bases, with 11 bases between the two germline ends. The CDR3 is made up of 15 amino acids. Looked up from germline, CDR1 is SGHVS and CDR2 is FNYEAQ. This CDR3 is CASSLAWDIHNEQFF. The CDR3 nucleotides are TGTGCCAGCAGCTTAGCTTGGGACATCCACAATGAGCAGTTCTTC.

The chain employs TRBV7-9 and TRBJ2-1, with 9 bases fitting TRBD2. Trimming took 1 base from V and 8 from J; bases not matched to a gene: 6. This CDR3 spans 15 amino acids. In germline, CDR1 is SEHNR, CDR2 FQNEAQ (reference sequence). The CDR3 reads CASSLGGGGADEQFF. CDR3 nucleotide sequence: TGTGCCAGCAGCTTAGGTGGCGGGGGGGCCGATGAGCAGTTCTTC. The entire variable domain, with the rest obtained from reference TRBV7-9 and TRBJ2-1, is as follows: DTGVSQNPRHKITKRGQNVTFRCDPISEHNRLYWYRQTLGQGPEFLTYFQNEAQLEKSRLLSDRFSAERPKGSFSTLEIQRTEQGDSAMYLCASSLGGGGADEQFFGPGTRLTVL.

The chain links TRBV19 to TRBJ1-1, with TRBD1 as a possible D gene (6 bases). The germline V and J ends were trimmed by 3 bases and 5 bases, with 10 bases remaining between them. The CDR3 sequence is 13 residues long. Germline-derived CDR1 and CDR2 are LNHDA and SQIVND (reference sequence). The CDR3 region is CASSMGAWTEAFF. The CDR3 coding sequence is TGTGCCAGTAGTATGGGGGCTTGGACTGAAGCTTTCTTT.

The chain has TRBV28 and TRBJ1-6; 7 positions match TRBD1. This CDR3 region has 20 residues. The germline CDR1 and CDR2 sequences are MDHEN and SYDVKM. With V trimmed by 5 bases and J by 2 bases, 18 bases remained unmatched. DNA of the CDR3: TGTGCCAGCAGTCCCCTAAACCTTGAACAGGGGATCGCCTATAATTCACCCCTCCACTTT. This sequence encodes CASSPLNLEQGIAYNSPLHF.

The chain combines TRBV25-1 with TRBJ2-7; no definite D call. This CDR3 region has 12 residues. CDR1 and CDR2 (germline): MGHDK, SYGVNS. V was shortened by 1 base and J by 6 bases, with 7 bases between the two germline ends. CDR3 nucleotide sequence: TGTGCCAGCAGTGAATTGGGAATCGAGCAGTACTTC. It is translated as CASSELGIEQYF.

The CDR3 DNA reads as TGTGCCAGCAGCTTAGTGCAGGGATCCGAGCAGTACTTC. As protein: CASSLVQGSEQYF. The chain uses TRBV11-3 and TRBJ2-7; perhaps TRBD1 as D (5 bases). Germline-derived CDR1 and CDR2 are SGHNT and YENEEA. Deletions cut 1 base from V and 6 bases from J, with 10 bases between. The CDR3 is 13 residues long.

This clonotype occurred a few times. The rearrangement links TRBV30 to TRBJ2-3; D not certain. CDR1 and CDR2 (germline): GTSNPN, SVGIG (reference sequence). The length of the CDR3 is 12 residues. Trimming took 3 bases from V and 3 from J, leaving 7 bases between them. CDR3 sequence (DNA): TGTGCCTGGAGCCTCGGGACAGATACGCAGTATTTT. Residues: CAWSLGTDTQYF.

This chain joins TRBV10-3 and TRBJ2-3, with no clear D. CDR3 length equals 16 residues. Germline CDR1 and CDR2: ENHRY and SYGVKD. Trimming removed 5 bases from V and 6 bases from J, with 21 bases in between. CDR3 sequence reads: CAISTDGVLESDTQYF. CDR3 in DNA: TGTGCCATCAGTACTGACGGCGTTCTTGAATCCGATACGCAGTATTTT.

This clonotype showed up just a few times. J is TRBJ1-4 and V is TRBV6-6; D remains ambiguous. Looked up from germline, CDR1 is MNHNY and CDR2 is SVGAGI (reference sequence). The CDR3 is 18 amino acids. Trimming removed 6 bases from V and 4 bases from J, with 24 bases in between. CDR3 coding DNA: TGTGCCAGCAGCTTCCTTAGAGGAGAGGCGGACCTTAATGAAAAACTGTTTTTT. Translating gives CASSFLRGEADLNEKLFF.

The chain carries TRBV5-1 and TRBJ2-1; the match to TRBD2 covers 9 bases. Germline V gives CDR1 SGHRS, CDR2 YFSETQ. This CDR3 region has 16 residues. The V segment lost 2 bases and the J segment 4 bases; nucleotides outside the gene matches: 7. CDR3 coding DNA: TGCGCCAGCAGCTTCAGCGGGGGGCCCGGGTACAATGAGCAGTTCTTC. Translation: CASSFSGGPGYNEQFF.

This clonotype has just a few counts. The J gene is TRBJ1-1, the V gene TRBV30; D ambiguous. Germline V gene sequence: CDR1 GTSNPN, CDR2 SVGIG (reference sequence). The germline V and J ends were trimmed by 0 bases and 9 bases, with 8 bases remaining between them. The CDR3 contains 11 residues. The CDR3, as DNA: TGTGCCTGGAGTGTGAGGATCCAAGCTTTCTTT. Translated, it gives CAWSVRIQAFF.

For the CDR3, the DNA is TGTGCCATCAGTGACCCGCGGAACACTGAAGCTTTCTTT. This encodes CAISDPRNTEAFF. The rearrangement uses TRBV10-3 and TRBJ1-1; D call uncertain. Germline CDR1 reads ENHRY; CDR2 reads SYGVKD. Trimming shortened V by 3 bases and J by 1 base, and 6 bases separated the two germline ends. There are 13 residues in the CDR3.

This chain connects TRBV20-1 to TRBJ2-3; 8 nucleotides agree with TRBD2. Unmatched junction bases numbered 7, after V lost 6 bases and J lost 2 bases. CDR1 is DFQATT, CDR2 SNEGSKA, per germline (reference sequence). The CDR3 sequence is 14 residues long. The CDR3 DNA reads as TGCAGTGCCATACTAGCGGTTAACACAGATACGCAGTATTTT. It encodes CSAILAVNTDTQYF.